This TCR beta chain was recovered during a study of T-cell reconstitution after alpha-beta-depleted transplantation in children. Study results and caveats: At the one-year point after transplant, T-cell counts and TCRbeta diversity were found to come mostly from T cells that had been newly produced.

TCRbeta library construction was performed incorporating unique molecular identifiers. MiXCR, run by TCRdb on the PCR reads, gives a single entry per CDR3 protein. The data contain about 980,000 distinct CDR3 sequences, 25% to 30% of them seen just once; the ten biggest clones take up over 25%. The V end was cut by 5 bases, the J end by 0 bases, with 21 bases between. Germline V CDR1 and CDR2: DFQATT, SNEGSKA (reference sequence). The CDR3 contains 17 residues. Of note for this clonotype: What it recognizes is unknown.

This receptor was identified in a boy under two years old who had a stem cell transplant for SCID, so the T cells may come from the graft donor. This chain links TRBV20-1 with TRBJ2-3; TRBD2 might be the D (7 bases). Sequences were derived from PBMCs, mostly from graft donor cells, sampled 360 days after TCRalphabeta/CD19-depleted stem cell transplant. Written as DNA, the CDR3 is TGCAGTGCTGGAGGGGCTGCACGGGGGGCTAGCACAGATACGCAGTATTTT. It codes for CSAGGAARGASTDTQYF.